The text below deals with one T cell receptor beta chain. Sequencing used immunoSEQ multiplex PCR; TCRdb keeps in-frame clones, though not all of them. This sample carries 45,000 or so clones, around 69% of them seen once, and the ten largest clones take 11%. The length of the CDR3 is 14 residues. With V trimmed by 2 bases and J by 8 bases, 5 bases remained unmatched. Per the germline V gene, CDR1 is MRHNA and CDR2 is SNTAGT. The source of the sample is a study of radiotherapy plus CTLA-4 blockade in lung cancer. Source: peripheral blood, taken from a patient treated with radiotherapy plus ipilimumab. This clonotype was obtained from a human donor with non-small cell lung cancer who had stable disease on radiotherapy plus ipilimumab. The chain carries TRBV6-4 and TRBJ2-1, with 8 bases that match TRBD2. The CDR3 is CASSDGLAVDEQFF. The CDR3 nucleotides read TGTGCCAGCAGTGACGGACTAGCAGTGGATGAGCAGTTCTTC.